Below, 21 T cell receptor beta chains from the same sample are listed, as sequenced in a study of blood T cell repertoires in COVID-19 (TCRdb year 2020). The library relied on the immunoSEQ multiplex PCR assay. Held by TCRdb, this immuneACCESS table contains in-frame sequences only and omits some clones. Under half of the omission traces to an unresolved V gene where checked; the cause of the rest is unknown. This sample has some 120,000 clones in its table, and 75% to 90% of those were observed once. 25% to 30% of the sample is held by the ten biggest clonotypes. The sequenced sample consisted of peripheral blood. The receptor set was obtained from a man aged 70-80 years with active or convalescent COVID-19.

The chain combines TRBV6-6 with TRBJ1-2; D remains unclear. The germline V gene has CDR1 MNHNY and CDR2 SVGAGI (reference sequence). Deletions cut 7 bases from V and 6 bases from J, with 9 bases between. This CDR3 has 11 residues. CDR3 region: CASTRSDGYTF. The CDR3 coding sequence is TGTGCCAGCACGCGGAGCGATGGCTACACCTTC.

The chain is built from TRBV28 and TRBJ1-5; D gene uncertain. Germline assignment: CDR1 MDHEN and CDR2 SYDVKM. The CDR3 consists of 13 residues. The V gene lost 7 bases and the J gene lost 3 bases, with 10 bases spanning the gap. The CDR3 spells CASNFGVNQPQHF. CDR3 nucleotides: TGTGCCAGCAACTTCGGGGTCAATCAGCCCCAGCATTTT.

V gene TRBV5-5 combines with J gene TRBJ1-6; 7 bases match TRBD1. The CDR3 totals 13 residues. Germline CDR1 is SGHKS and CDR2 is YYEKEE (reference sequence). V shed 7 bases and J 5 bases; nucleotides not matched to a gene: 3. In DNA form, the CDR3 reads TGTGCCAGCCCCACAGGGGATAATTCACCCCTCCACTTT. This gives the protein CASPTGDNSPLHF.

This sequence joins TRBV5-8 and TRBJ2-1; 14 nucleotides line up with TRBD2. Losses at the gene ends were 4 bases for V and 7 bases for J; bases not matched to a gene: 4. The CDR3 totals 15 residues. Germline V gives CDR1 SGHTS, CDR2 YDEGEE. CDR3 nucleotides: TGTGCCAGCAGCCCTCGACTAGCGGGGGGGAATGAGCAGTTCTTC. Amino acids: CASSPRLAGGNEQFF. Drawing the rest from reference TRBV5-8 and TRBJ2-1, the complete variable domain is EAGVTQSPTHLIKTRGQQATLRCSPISGHTSVYWYQQALGLGLQFLLWYDEGEERNRGNFPPRFSGRQFPNYSSELNVNALELEDSALYLCASSPRLAGGNEQFFGPGTRLTVL.

The chain couples TRBV25-1 to TRBJ1-4, with TRBD1 as a possible D gene (6 bases). V shed 3 bases and J shed 4 bases, with 12 bases lying between them. The CDR3 loop spans 15 amino acids. The germline V gene has CDR1 MGHDK and CDR2 SYGVNS. CDR3 in amino acids: CASSDQGTGNEKLFF. The CDR3 coding sequence is TGTGCCAGCAGTGATCAGGGGACCGGTAATGAAAAACTGTTTTTT.

The rearrangement links TRBV7-2 to TRBJ2-5; 10 bases are shared with TRBD2. CDR1 and CDR2 (germline): SGHTA, FQGNSA. Losses at the gene ends were 1 base for V and 4 bases for J; bases not matched to a gene: 6. The CDR3 runs to 16 residues. CDR3: CASSLEPSGSVETQYF. The DNA of the CDR3 is TGTGCCAGCAGCTTAGAGCCTAGCGGGAGTGTAGAGACCCAGTACTTC.

The chain couples TRBV28 to TRBJ1-4; TRBD1 might be the D (6 bases). The germline V and J ends were trimmed by 7 bases and 8 bases, with 23 bases remaining between them. Germline-derived CDR1 and CDR2 are MDHEN and SYDVKM. The CDR3 is made up of 16 amino acids. The CDR3 region has the DNA TGTGCCAGCAACACGTTGGGGGCAGGGGTGGGGGAAAAACTGTTTTTT. Translated, it gives CASNTLGAGVGEKLFF.

This chain connects TRBV2 to TRBJ1-2; no clear D. V was shortened by 2 bases and J by 4 bases, with 8 bases between the two germline ends. Per the germline V gene, CDR1 is SNHLY and CDR2 is FYNNEI. This CDR3 contains 13 residues. CDR3 in amino acids: CASSEPGSYGYTF. The DNA for the CDR3 is TGTGCCAGCAGTGAACCGGGGAGCTATGGCTACACCTTC.

This chain uses TRBV4-1 with TRBJ1-2; TRBD1 aligns across 7 bases. The germline V gene has CDR1 MGHRA and CDR2 YSYEKL. V lost 2 bases and J lost 7; bases outside the gene matches: 7. The CDR3 length is 14 residues. The DNA for the CDR3 is TGCGCCAGCAGCCAACCGACAGGGAACCGTGGCTACACCTTC. Encoded protein: CASSQPTGNRGYTF.

The rearrangement joins TRBV2 to TRBJ2-7, with 14 bases lining up with TRBD2. Germline V CDR1 and CDR2: SNHLY, FYNNEI. The V and J ends lost 6 bases and 6 bases, in that order; junction bases with no gene match: 4. The CDR3 has 14 amino acids. DNA for the CDR3: TGTGCCAGCAGCGCAGGACTAGCGGGAGGCGAGCAGTACTTC. As protein: CASSAGLAGGEQYF.

The V gene is TRBV5-1, the J gene TRBJ2-7; D ambiguous. Trimming took off 0 bases at V and 6 bases at J, with 10 bases between the two ends. The germline V gene encodes CDR1 SGHRS and CDR2 YFSETQ. The CDR3 extends over 13 amino acids. CDR3 loop: CASSLEPNSEQYF. The CDR3, as DNA: TGCGCCAGCAGCTTGGAACCTAACAGCGAGCAGTACTTC.

This clone was seen a single time. Different DNA sequences within this sample yield the same CDR3. The chain combines TRBV18 with TRBJ1-4, with TRBD1 matching over 9 bases. The CDR3 is made up of 14 amino acids. V shed 3 bases, J shed 7 bases, and the junction held 3 bases outside the gene matches. Germline CDR1 and CDR2: KGHSH and LQKENI. The CDR3 here is CASSPGQGGEKLFF. CDR3 coding DNA: TGTGCCAGCTCACCGGGACAGGGAGGTGAAAAACTGTTTTTT. Using reference TRBV18 and TRBJ1-4 for the parts outside the CDR3, the full variable domain is NAGVMQNPRHLVRRRGQEARLRCSPMKGHSHVYWYRQLPEEGLKFMVYLQKENIIDESGMPKERFSAEFPKEGPSILRIQQVVRGDSAAYFCASSPGQGGEKLFFGSGTQLSVL.

This chain links TRBV28 with TRBJ1-2, with TRBD1 identical over 10 bases. The CDR3 consists of 13 residues. J was trimmed by 8 bases and V by 6 bases; bases with no gene match: 6. Germline V gene lookup returns CDR1 MDHEN and CDR2 SYDVKM. The CDR3 protein is CASRTGTGEGYTF. The CDR3 DNA sequence: TGTGCCAGCAGGACTGGGACAGGGGAAGGCTACACCTTC.

The CDR3, as DNA: TGTGCCAGCAGTCCGGTTCATTCACCCCTCCACTTT. Its protein is CASSPVHSPLHF. J is TRBJ1-6 and V is TRBV12-3 or TRBV12-4; no definite D call. The length of the CDR3 is 12 residues. V dropped 5 bases and J dropped 8 bases, with 7 bases sitting between them.

The chain combines TRBV6-5 with TRBJ1-3, with D tentatively TRBD1 (5 bases). The CDR3 sequence is 15 residues long. Germline V gene data show CDR1 as MNHEY and CDR2 as SVGAGI. V was trimmed by 7 bases and J by 4 bases, leaving 17 bases between them. The CDR3: CASTVQEGLGNTIYF. CDR3 bases: TGTGCCAGCACCGTTCAGGAGGGGTTAGGAAACACCATATATTTT.

CDR3 in DNA: TGTGCCAGCAGTTTGAGGGGGGGAATGGGCGATTCACCCCTCCACTTT. Protein sequence: CASSLRGGMGDSPLHF. The chain recombines TRBV28 with TRBJ1-6, with a tentative D call TRBD1 (6 bases). From germline, CDR1 is MDHEN and CDR2 SYDVKM. The ends were cut back, 3 bases at V and 8 bases at J, with 17 bases in the middle. The CDR3 covers 16 residues.

This sequence joins TRBV28 and TRBJ1-4, with 8 bases aligning to TRBD1. The V gene's germline CDR1 is MDHEN and CDR2 SYDVKM. J lost 7 bases, V lost 4 bases, and 5 bases had no gene match. This CDR3 is built from 14 residues. The CDR3 DNA sequence: TGTGCCAGCAGTTGGACAGGGAGTGTTGAAAAACTGTTTTTT. The encoded protein is CASSWTGSVEKLFF.

J is TRBJ1-2 and V is TRBV5-1; the match to TRBD1 covers 7 bases. The CDR3 runs 14 residues. Germline CDR1 reads SGHRS; CDR2 reads YFSETQ. After removal of 1 base from V and 0 bases from J, the junction contained 0 bases not matched to a gene. CDR3 sequence: CASSLTGANYGYTF. DNA for the CDR3: TGCGCCAGCAGCTTGACAGGGGCTAACTATGGCTACACCTTC.

The chain recombines TRBV6-5 with TRBJ1-2, with TRBD1 matching over 7 bases. The CDR3 covers 15 residues. Germline V gene lookup returns CDR1 MNHEY and CDR2 SVGAGI. The V segment lost 6 bases and the J segment 4 bases; nucleotides outside the gene matches: 11. In nucleotides, the CDR3 is TGTGCCAGCAGAGACCCGGGACAGTATATCTATGGCTACACCTTC. The encoded protein is CASRDPGQYIYGYTF.

V usage is TRBV25-1 and J usage is TRBJ2-2; D perhaps matches TRBD2 (5 bases). Trimming shortened V by 8 bases and J by 5 bases, and 15 bases separated the two germline ends. The CDR3 loop spans 14 amino acids. Germline CDR1 MGHDK, CDR2 SYGVNS. The DNA of the CDR3 is TGTGCCAGCTGTCGGGCGGGTCGGACCGGGGAGCTGTTTTTT. Translating gives CASCRAGRTGELFF.

The chain carries TRBV6-6 and TRBJ2-7; a weak D match, TRBD2 (6 bases). Germline V gene data show CDR1 as MNHNY and CDR2 as SVGAGI (reference sequence). Trimming took 7 bases from V and 2 from J, leaving 21 bases between them. This CDR3 is built from 16 residues. CDR3 nucleotides: TGTGCCAGCACCAATTCGGGACTCCATGTAACCTACGAGCAGTACTTC. Translation: CASTNSGLHVTYEQYF.